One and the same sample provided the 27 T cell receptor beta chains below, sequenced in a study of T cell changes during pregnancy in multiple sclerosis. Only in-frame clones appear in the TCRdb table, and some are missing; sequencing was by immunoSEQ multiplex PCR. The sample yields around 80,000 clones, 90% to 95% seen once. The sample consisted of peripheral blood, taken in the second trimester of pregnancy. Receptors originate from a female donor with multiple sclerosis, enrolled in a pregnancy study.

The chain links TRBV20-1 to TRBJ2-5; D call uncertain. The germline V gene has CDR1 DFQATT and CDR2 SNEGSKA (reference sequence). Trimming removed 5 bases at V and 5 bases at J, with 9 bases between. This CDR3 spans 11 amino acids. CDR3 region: CSAQNGETQYF. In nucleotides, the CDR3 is TGCAGTGCTCAGAACGGGGAGACCCAGTACTTC.

In DNA, the CDR3 is TGTGCCAGCCCCAGAGGCTACGAGCAGTACTTC. Translated: CASPRGYEQYF. This chain joins TRBV6-1 and TRBJ2-7; D not resolved. The ends were cut back, 8 bases at V and 3 bases at J, with 8 bases in the middle. Germline assignment: CDR1 MNHNS and CDR2 SASEGT. This CDR3 is built from 11 residues.

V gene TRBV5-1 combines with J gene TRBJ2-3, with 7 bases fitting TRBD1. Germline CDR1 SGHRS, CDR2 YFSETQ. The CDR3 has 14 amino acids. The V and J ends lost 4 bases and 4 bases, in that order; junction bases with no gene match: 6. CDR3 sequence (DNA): TGCGCCAGCAGCCAAGACAGGGTTCCAGATACGCAGTATTTT. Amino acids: CASSQDRVPDTQYF.

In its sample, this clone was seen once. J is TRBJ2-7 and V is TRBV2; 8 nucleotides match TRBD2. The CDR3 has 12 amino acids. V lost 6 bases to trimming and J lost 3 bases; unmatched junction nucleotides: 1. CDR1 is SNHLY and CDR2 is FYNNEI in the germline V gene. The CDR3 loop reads CASRAGVYEQYF. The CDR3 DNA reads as TGTGCCAGCAGAGCGGGGGTCTACGAGCAGTACTTC.

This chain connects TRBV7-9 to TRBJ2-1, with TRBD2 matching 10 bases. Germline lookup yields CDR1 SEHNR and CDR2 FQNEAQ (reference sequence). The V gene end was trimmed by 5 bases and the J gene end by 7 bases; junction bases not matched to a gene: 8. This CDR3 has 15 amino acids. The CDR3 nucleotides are TGTGCCAGCAGCAACACAGCGGGAGGGGCGAATGAGCAGTTCTTC. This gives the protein CASSNTAGGANEQFF.

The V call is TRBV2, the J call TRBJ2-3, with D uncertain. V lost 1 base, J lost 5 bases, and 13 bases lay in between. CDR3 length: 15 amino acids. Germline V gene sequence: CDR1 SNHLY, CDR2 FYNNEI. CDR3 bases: TGTGCCAGCAGTGAAGTTCCGGCGGAGCGAGATACGCAGTATTTT. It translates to CASSEVPAERDTQYF. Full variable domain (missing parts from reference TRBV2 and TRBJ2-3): EPEVTQTPSHQVTQMGQEVILRCVPISNHLYFYWYRQILGQKVEFLVSFYNNEISEKSEIFDDQFSVERPDGSNFTLKIRSTKLEDSAMYFCASSEVPAERDTQYFGPGTRLTVL.

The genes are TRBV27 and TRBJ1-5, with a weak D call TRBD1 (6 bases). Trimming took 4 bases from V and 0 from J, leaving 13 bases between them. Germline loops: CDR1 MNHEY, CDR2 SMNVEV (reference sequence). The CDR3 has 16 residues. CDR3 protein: CASSSFGQSSNQPQHF. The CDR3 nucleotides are TGTGCCAGCAGTTCGTTTGGACAGTCTAGCAATCAGCCCCAGCATTTT.

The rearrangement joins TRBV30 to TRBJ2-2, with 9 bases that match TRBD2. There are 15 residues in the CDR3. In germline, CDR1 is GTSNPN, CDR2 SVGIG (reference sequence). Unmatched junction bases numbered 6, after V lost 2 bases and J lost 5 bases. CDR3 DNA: TGTGCCTGGAGTACCCTAGCGGGGAGGACCGGGGAGCTGTTTTTT. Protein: CAWSTLAGRTGELFF.

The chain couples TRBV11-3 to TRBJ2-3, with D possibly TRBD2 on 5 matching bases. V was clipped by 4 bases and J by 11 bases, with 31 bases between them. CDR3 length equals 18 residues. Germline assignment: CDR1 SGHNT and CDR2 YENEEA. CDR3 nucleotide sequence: TGTGCCAGCAGCTCCTTAGATAGGTGGGGAGTTATGACCAATTTGCAGTATTTT. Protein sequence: CASSSLDRWGVMTNLQYF.

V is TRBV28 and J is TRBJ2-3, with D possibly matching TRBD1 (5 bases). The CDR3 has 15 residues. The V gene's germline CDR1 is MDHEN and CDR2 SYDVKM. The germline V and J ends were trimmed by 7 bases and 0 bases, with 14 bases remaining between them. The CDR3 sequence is CASTRQGFSTDTQYF. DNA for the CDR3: TGTGCCAGCACCCGCCAGGGATTTAGCACAGATACGCAGTATTTT. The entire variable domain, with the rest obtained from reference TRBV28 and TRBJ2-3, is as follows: DVKVTQSSRYLVKRTGEKVFLECVQDMDHENMFWYRQDPGLGLRLIYFSYDVKMKEKGDIPEGYSVSREKKERFSLILESASTNQTSMYLCASTRQGFSTDTQYFGPGTRLTVL.

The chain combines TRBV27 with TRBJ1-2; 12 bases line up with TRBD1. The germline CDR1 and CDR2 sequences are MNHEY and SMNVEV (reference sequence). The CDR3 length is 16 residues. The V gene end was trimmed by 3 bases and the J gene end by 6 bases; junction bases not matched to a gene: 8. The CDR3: CASSFKRDRGQNGYTF. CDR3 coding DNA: TGTGCCAGCAGTTTTAAACGGGACAGGGGGCAAAATGGCTACACCTTC.

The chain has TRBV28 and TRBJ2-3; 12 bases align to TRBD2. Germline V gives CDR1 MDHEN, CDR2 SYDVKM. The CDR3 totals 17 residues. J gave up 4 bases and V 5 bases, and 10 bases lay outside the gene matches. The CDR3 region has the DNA TGTGCCAGCAGTATATTCGCACTAGCGGGAGGTCCAGATACGCAGTATTTT. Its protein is CASSIFALAGGPDTQYF.

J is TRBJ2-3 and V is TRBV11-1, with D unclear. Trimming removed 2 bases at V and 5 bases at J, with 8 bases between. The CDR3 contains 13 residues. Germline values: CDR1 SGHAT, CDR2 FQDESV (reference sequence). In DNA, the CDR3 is TGTGCCAGCAGCTTACGACTTGTAGATACGCAGTATTTT. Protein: CASSLRLVDTQYF.

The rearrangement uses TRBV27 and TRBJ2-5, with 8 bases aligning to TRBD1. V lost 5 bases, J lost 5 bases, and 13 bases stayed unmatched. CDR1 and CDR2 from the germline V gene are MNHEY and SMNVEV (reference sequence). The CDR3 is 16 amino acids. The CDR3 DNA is TGTGCCAGCAGTAAACAACGGACAGGGTGGGGCGAGACCCAGTACTTC. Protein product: CASSKQRTGWGETQYF.

The chain's CDR3 is CASSVIYGKGADGYTF. CDR3 coding DNA: TGTGCCAGCAGTGTAATATACGGAAAGGGGGCGGATGGCTACACCTTC. The V gene is TRBV28, the J gene TRBJ1-2, with 7 bases fitting TRBD1. V shed 5 bases, J shed 6 bases, and the junction held 15 bases outside the gene matches. The germline V gene encodes CDR1 MDHEN and CDR2 SYDVKM. The CDR3 runs to 16 residues.

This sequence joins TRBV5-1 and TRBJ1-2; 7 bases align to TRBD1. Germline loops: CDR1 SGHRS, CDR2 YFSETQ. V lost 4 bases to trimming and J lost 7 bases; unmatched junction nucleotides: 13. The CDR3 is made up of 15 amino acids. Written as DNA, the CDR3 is TGCGCCAGCAGCCCTACGACAGGGATAAACGTTGGCTACACCTTC. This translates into CASSPTTGINVGYTF.

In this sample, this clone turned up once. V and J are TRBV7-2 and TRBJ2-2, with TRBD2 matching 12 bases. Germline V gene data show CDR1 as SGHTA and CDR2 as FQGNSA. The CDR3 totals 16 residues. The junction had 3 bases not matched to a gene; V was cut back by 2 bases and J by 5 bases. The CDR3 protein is CASSLWGTSGTGELFF. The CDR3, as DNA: TGTGCCAGCAGCTTATGGGGGACTAGCGGGACCGGGGAGCTGTTTTTT.

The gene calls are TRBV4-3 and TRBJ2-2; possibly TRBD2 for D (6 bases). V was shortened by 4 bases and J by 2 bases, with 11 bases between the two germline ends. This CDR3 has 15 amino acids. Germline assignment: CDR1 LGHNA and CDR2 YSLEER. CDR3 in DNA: TGCGCCAGCAGCCGAACGGCGGGAAACACCGGGGAGCTGTTTTTT. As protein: CASSRTAGNTGELFF.

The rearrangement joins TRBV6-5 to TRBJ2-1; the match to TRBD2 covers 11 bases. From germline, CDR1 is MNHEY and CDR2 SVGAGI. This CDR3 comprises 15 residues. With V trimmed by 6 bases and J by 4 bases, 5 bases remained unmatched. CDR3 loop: CASSRGTSGYNEQFF. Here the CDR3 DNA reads TGTGCCAGCAGCAGGGGGACTAGCGGATACAATGAGCAGTTCTTC.

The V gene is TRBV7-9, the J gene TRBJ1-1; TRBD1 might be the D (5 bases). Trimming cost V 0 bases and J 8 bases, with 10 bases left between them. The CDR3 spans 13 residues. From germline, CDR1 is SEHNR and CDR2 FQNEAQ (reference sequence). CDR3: CASSLAGTEEAFF. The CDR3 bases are TGTGCCAGCAGCTTAGCAGGGACTGAGGAAGCTTTCTTT.

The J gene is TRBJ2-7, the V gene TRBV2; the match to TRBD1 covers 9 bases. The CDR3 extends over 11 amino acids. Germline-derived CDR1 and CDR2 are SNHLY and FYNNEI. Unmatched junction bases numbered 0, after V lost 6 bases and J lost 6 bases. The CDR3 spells CASRTGGEQYF. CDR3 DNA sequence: TGTGCCAGCAGGACAGGGGGCGAGCAGTACTTC.

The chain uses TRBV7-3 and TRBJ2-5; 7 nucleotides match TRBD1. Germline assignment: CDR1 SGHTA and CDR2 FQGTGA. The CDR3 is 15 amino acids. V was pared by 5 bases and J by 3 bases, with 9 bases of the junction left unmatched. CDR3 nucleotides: TGTGCCAGCAGCCCGCGACAGGGTAGGGAAGAGACCCAGTACTTC. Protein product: CASSPRQGREETQYF.

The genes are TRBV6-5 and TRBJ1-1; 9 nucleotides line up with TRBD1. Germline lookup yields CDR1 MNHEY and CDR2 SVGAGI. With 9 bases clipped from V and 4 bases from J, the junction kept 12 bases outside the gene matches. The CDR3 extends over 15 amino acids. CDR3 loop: CASRADRGDGTEAFF. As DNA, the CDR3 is TGTGCCAGTCGGGCGGACAGGGGAGATGGCACTGAAGCTTTCTTT.

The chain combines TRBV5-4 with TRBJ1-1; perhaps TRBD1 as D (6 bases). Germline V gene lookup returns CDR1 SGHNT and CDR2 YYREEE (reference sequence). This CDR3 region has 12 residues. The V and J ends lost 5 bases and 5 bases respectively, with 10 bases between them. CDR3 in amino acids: CASRDGTTEAFF. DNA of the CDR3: TGTGCCAGCAGAGACGGGACAACTGAAGCTTTCTTT. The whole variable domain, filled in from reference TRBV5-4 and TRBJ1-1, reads ETGVTQSPTHLIKTRGQQVTLRCSSQSGHNTVSWYQQALGQGPQFIFQYYREEENGRGNFPPRFSGLQFPNYSSELNVNALELDDSALYLCASRDGTTEAFFGQGTRLTVV.

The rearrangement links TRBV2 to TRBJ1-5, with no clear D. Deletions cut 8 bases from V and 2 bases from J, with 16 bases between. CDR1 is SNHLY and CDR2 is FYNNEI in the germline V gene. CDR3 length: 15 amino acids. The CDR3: CASRTGRAGNQPQHF. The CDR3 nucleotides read TGTGCCAGCCGGACGGGGAGGGCTGGCAATCAGCCCCAGCATTTT. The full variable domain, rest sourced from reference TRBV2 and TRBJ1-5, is EPEVTQTPSHQVTQMGQEVILRCVPISNHLYFYWYRQILGQKVEFLVSFYNNEISEKSEIFDDQFSVERPDGSNFTLKIRSTKLEDSAMYFCASRTGRAGNQPQHFGDGTRLSIL.

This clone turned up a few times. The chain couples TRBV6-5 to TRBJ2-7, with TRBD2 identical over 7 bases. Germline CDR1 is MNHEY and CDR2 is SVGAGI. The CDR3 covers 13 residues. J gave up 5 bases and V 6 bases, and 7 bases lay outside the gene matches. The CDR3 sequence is CASRLRESNEQYF. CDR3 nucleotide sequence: TGTGCCAGCAGGTTGCGGGAGAGTAACGAGCAGTACTTC.

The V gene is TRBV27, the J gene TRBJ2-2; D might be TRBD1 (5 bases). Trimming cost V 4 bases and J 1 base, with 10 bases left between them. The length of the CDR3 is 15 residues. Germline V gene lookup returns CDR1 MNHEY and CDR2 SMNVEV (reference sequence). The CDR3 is CASSSTRENTGELFF. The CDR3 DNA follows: TGTGCCAGCAGTTCGACCAGGGAGAACACCGGGGAGCTGTTTTTT.